The 30 T cell receptor beta chains in this list originate from one sample, sequenced in a study of cytomegalovirus exposure and HLA in healthy donors. PCR involved 60 Vbeta and 13 Jbeta primers. The method was immunoSEQ multiplex PCR; TCRdb's version includes in-frame clones alone and lacks a portion of them. The sample shows around 64,000 clones, 86% of them seen only once. The sample comprised PBMCs. Receptors were obtained from a woman aged 30 to 39 in good health and CMV-seronegative.

This clone appeared a single time. The rearrangement uses TRBV28 and TRBJ2-7, with 8 bases matching TRBD2. The germline CDR1 and CDR2 sequences are MDHEN and SYDVKM. This CDR3 spans 12 amino acids. V shed 7 bases, J shed 7 bases, and the junction held 6 bases outside the gene matches. The CDR3 region is CASKAGEGEQYF. CDR3 nucleotides: TGTGCCAGCAAAGCGGGAGAAGGTGAGCAGTACTTC. Variable domain in full (rest from reference TRBV28 and TRBJ2-7): DVKVTQSSRYLVKRTGEKVFLECVQDMDHENMFWYRQDPGLGLRLIYFSYDVKMKEKGDIPEGYSVSREKKERFSLILESASTNQTSMYLCASKAGEGEQYFGPGTRLTVT.

This clone has only a few counts. The V and J genes are TRBV5-6 and TRBJ1-4; 11 bases fit TRBD1. Germline V gene sequence: CDR1 SGHDT, CDR2 YYEEEE. The CDR3 length is 15 residues. Trimming cost V 0 bases and J 8 bases; bases outside gene matches: 3. The CDR3 here is CASSLVDRGLEKLFF. CDR3 coding DNA: TGTGCCAGCAGCTTGGTGGACAGGGGGCTGGAAAAACTGTTTTTT. The variable domain in full, with the rest retrieved from reference TRBV5-6 and TRBJ1-4, is DAGVTQSPTHLIKTRGQQVTLRCSPKSGHDTVSWYQQALGQGPQFIFQYYEEEERQRGNFPDRFSGHQFPNYSSELNVNALLLGDSALYLCASSLVDRGLEKLFFGSGTQLSVL.

The V and J genes are TRBV7-2 and TRBJ2-1, with 10 nucleotides matching TRBD2. CDR3 length: 15 residues. After removal of 2 bases from V and 6 bases from J, the junction contained 4 bases not matched to a gene. CDR1 SGHTA and CDR2 FQGNSA come from the germline V gene. CDR3 residues: CASSLQASGGNEQFF. The DNA for the CDR3 is TGTGCCAGCAGCTTACAGGCTAGCGGGGGCAATGAGCAGTTCTTC.

J is TRBJ2-7 and V is TRBV19; D ambiguous. V was shortened by 1 base and J by 6 bases, with 4 bases between the two germline ends. Looked up from germline, CDR1 is LNHDA and CDR2 is SQIVND (reference sequence). The CDR3 covers 11 residues. CDR3 bases: TGTGCCAGTAGTATAGGGGCCGAGCAGTACTTC. Translating it yields CASSIGAEQYF.

V usage is TRBV7-8 and J usage is TRBJ2-7; the D gene is possibly TRBD2 (5 bases). CDR1 and CDR2 (germline): SGHVS, FQNEAQ. The ends were cut back, 5 bases at V and 0 bases at J, with 14 bases in the middle. CDR3 size: 15 residues. This CDR3 is CASSPSGPSSYEQYF. In nucleotides, the CDR3 is TGTGCCAGCAGCCCGAGCGGTCCGAGCTCCTACGAGCAGTACTTC.

The V call is TRBV4-2, the J call TRBJ1-3; 7 nucleotides match TRBD1. Germline-derived CDR1 and CDR2 are LGHNA and YNFKEQ. V lost 4 bases and J lost 0; bases outside the gene matches: 9. The CDR3 has 17 amino acids. The CDR3 loop reads CASSLHGGDSSGNTIYF. DNA of the CDR3: TGTGCCAGCAGCCTTCACGGCGGGGACAGCTCTGGAAACACCATATATTTT.

This chain links TRBV28 with TRBJ1-5, with TRBD1 matching over 7 bases. In germline, CDR1 is MDHEN, CDR2 SYDVKM. With 7 bases clipped from V and 4 bases from J, the junction kept 7 bases outside the gene matches. The CDR3 length is 14 residues. CDR3 sequence reads: CASTIRTGNQPQHF. CDR3 DNA: TGTGCCAGCACCATAAGGACAGGTAATCAGCCCCAGCATTTT.

This rearrangement joins TRBV2 to TRBJ2-5; 8 positions agree with TRBD2. CDR3 length equals 15 residues. Trimming removed 10 bases from V and 5 bases from J; junction bases left unmatched: 15. CDR1 SNHLY and CDR2 FYNNEI come from the germline V gene. DNA of the CDR3: TGTGCCATCCCCCCCCCGGGACTAGAGGGGGAGACCCAGTACTTC. The encoded protein is CAIPPPGLEGETQYF.

This clone was detected a few times. The chain recombines TRBV19 with TRBJ2-7, with D possibly being TRBD1 (6 bases). Trimming took off 3 bases at V and 7 bases at J, with 13 bases between the two ends. Looked up from germline, CDR1 is LNHDA and CDR2 is SQIVND (reference sequence). The CDR3 runs to 13 residues. DNA for the CDR3: TGTGCCAGTAGTATCCAGGGGAAGGGGGAGCAGTACTTC. Residues: CASSIQGKGEQYF.

The V gene is TRBV5-4, the J gene TRBJ2-5; 9 bases fit TRBD2. J was trimmed by 4 bases and V by 4 bases; bases with no gene match: 5. CDR1 is SGHNT and CDR2 is YYREEE in the germline V gene (reference sequence). The CDR3 spans 14 residues. The CDR3 DNA reads as TGTGCCAGCAGCCCCGGGACTAGCACAGAGACCCAGTACTTC. It specifies CASSPGTSTETQYF.

This chain links TRBV7-9 with TRBJ2-5; D not certain. The CDR3 spans 15 residues. Germline CDR1 SEHNR, CDR2 FQNEAQ (reference sequence). Deletions cut 2 bases from V and 0 bases from J, with 10 bases between. CDR3: CASSLWATYQETQYF. CDR3 DNA sequence: TGTGCCAGCAGCTTATGGGCTACCTACCAAGAGACCCAGTACTTC.

The J gene is TRBJ2-1, the V gene TRBV5-8, with 8 bases that match TRBD2. The CDR3 has 19 residues. Trimming cost V 5 bases and J 0 bases; bases outside gene matches: 16. CDR1 and CDR2 from the germline V gene are SGHTS and YDEGEE. DNA for the CDR3: TGTGCCAGCAGAAGGACGGGACTAGTTGGGATTTACTCCTACAATGAGCAGTTCTTC. This translates into CASRRTGLVGIYSYNEQFF.

The V call is TRBV6-5, the J call TRBJ2-7; TRBD2 aligns across 12 bases. This CDR3 spans 15 amino acids. Per germline, CDR1 MNHEY and CDR2 SVGAGI. Trimming took 6 bases from V and 7 from J; bases not matched to a gene: 10. The CDR3 DNA reads as TGTGCCAGCAGCCATAGGACTAGCGGGACTGGAGAGCAGTACTTC. It translates to CASSHRTSGTGEQYF.

V gene TRBV7-3 combines with J gene TRBJ1-4; no reliable D call. Germline CDR1 reads SGHTA; CDR2 reads FQGTGA. V shed 4 bases and J shed 5 bases, with 14 bases lying between them. The CDR3 is 15 amino acids. The DNA for the CDR3 is TGTGCCAGCAGCTCCCGCAGAGGCCCAAATGAAAAACTGTTTTTT. It is translated as CASSSRRGPNEKLFF. Full variable domain (missing parts from reference TRBV7-3 and TRBJ1-4): GAGVSQTPSNKVTEKGKYVELRCDPISGHTALYWYRQSLGQGPEFLIYFQGTGAADDSGLPNDRFFAVRPEGSVSTLKIQRTERGDSAVYLCASSSRRGPNEKLFFGSGTQLSVL.

V and J are TRBV15 and TRBJ2-7; tentative D call: TRBD1 (5 bases). Between the trimmed V and J ends, which lost 5 bases and 2 bases, there was a span of 10 bases. This CDR3 has 13 amino acids. CDR1 is LNHNV, CDR2 YYDKDF, per germline (reference sequence). This CDR3 reads CATSPRVTYEQYF. As DNA, the CDR3 is TGTGCCACCAGCCCCAGGGTCACCTACGAGCAGTACTTC.

The chain links TRBV4-1 to TRBJ2-5; a possible D gene is TRBD1 (5 bases). The germline V gene has CDR1 MGHRA and CDR2 YSYEKL. V was shortened by 1 base and J by 4 bases, with 28 bases between the two germline ends. This CDR3 has 20 amino acids. This chain's CDR3 is CASSQVSFVQKTGKIETQYF. In DNA form, the CDR3 reads TGCGCCAGCAGCCAAGTAAGTTTCGTCCAAAAAACAGGTAAGATAGAGACCCAGTACTTC.

This clone showed up just once. Written as DNA, the CDR3 is TGTGCCAGCAGTTACTCTCTAGCGGGGGACTCCTACGAGCAGTACTTC. Encoded protein: CASSYSLAGDSYEQYF. This chain joins TRBV6-5 and TRBJ2-7, with TRBD2 identical over 10 bases. The CDR3 sequence is 16 residues long. Trimming took 0 bases from V and 0 from J; bases not matched to a gene: 2. From germline, CDR1 is MNHEY and CDR2 SVGAGI.

The chain has TRBV13 and TRBJ1-3; TRBD1 agrees at 8 bases. CDR3 size: 17 residues. Germline trimming cut 5 bases from V and 0 bases from J; bases unmatched to any gene: 9. Germline assignment: CDR1 PRHDT and CDR2 FYEKMQ (reference sequence). The CDR3 DNA reads TGTGCCAGCAGCCCCTCAGGGGGCCTAGTCTCTGGAAACACCATATATTTT. This codes for CASSPSGGLVSGNTIYF.

V is TRBV7-2 and J is TRBJ1-1, with D perhaps matching TRBD1 (5 bases). From germline, CDR1 is SGHTA and CDR2 FQGNSA. The CDR3 extends over 14 amino acids. The V and J ends lost 3 bases and 1 base respectively, with 9 bases between them. CDR3 nucleotide sequence: TGTGCCAGCAGCTTCTACAGGTCGAACACTGAAGCTTTCTTT. Its protein is CASSFYRSNTEAFF. The full variable domain, rest sourced from reference TRBV7-2 and TRBJ1-1, is GAGVSQSPSNKVTEKGKDVELRCDPISGHTALYWYRQSLGQGLEFLIYFQGNSAPDKSGLPSDRFSAERTGGSVSTLTIQRTQQEDSAVYLCASSFYRSNTEAFFGQGTRLTVV.

This sequence joins TRBV2 and TRBJ1-1, with unresolved D. The CDR3 loop spans 15 amino acids. Germline V gene lookup returns CDR1 SNHLY and CDR2 FYNNEI. V lost 1 base to trimming and J lost 4 bases, with 13 bases between them. The CDR3 loop reads CASSEGAQSVTEAFF. CDR3 nucleotides: TGTGCCAGCAGTGAAGGGGCCCAGTCGGTCACTGAAGCTTTCTTT.

This chain links TRBV30 with TRBJ2-2; possibly TRBD2 for D (6 bases). The germline V gene encodes CDR1 GTSNPN and CDR2 SVGIG (reference sequence). This CDR3 is 14 amino acids long. The CDR3 protein is CATAGLRYTGELFF. CDR3 nucleotides: TGTGCGACGGCGGGACTGCGTTACACCGGGGAGCTGTTTTTT.

V usage is TRBV5-4 and J usage is TRBJ1-4; perhaps TRBD1 as D (5 bases). CDR1 and CDR2 from the germline V gene are SGHNT and YYREEE (reference sequence). The CDR3 loop spans 16 amino acids. Trimming removed 1 base at V and 8 bases at J, with 18 bases between. The CDR3 region has the DNA TGTGCCAGCAGCTTGTTCACCCGGGACTTAGAAGAAAAACTGTTTTTT. Protein: CASSLFTRDLEEKLFF.

CDR3 residues: CAWSGRGFDIQYF. In DNA, the CDR3 is TGTGCCTGGAGTGGTAGAGGGTTCGACATTCAGTACTTC. This rearrangement joins TRBV30 to TRBJ2-4; weak D call: TRBD2 (5 bases). The germline V and J ends were trimmed by 1 base and 8 bases, with 12 bases remaining between them. CDR3 length equals 13 residues. From germline, CDR1 is GTSNPN and CDR2 SVGIG (reference sequence).

The chain couples TRBV19 to TRBJ2-1; possibly TRBD1 for D (6 bases). Germline CDR1 reads LNHDA; CDR2 reads SQIVND (reference sequence). This CDR3 region has 15 residues. V lost 4 bases, J lost 0 bases, and 10 bases lay in between. For the CDR3, the DNA is TGTGCCAGTAGTACCGGACAGAGCTCCTACAATGAGCAGTTCTTC. As protein: CASSTGQSSYNEQFF. Supplemented by reference TRBV19 and TRBJ2-1, the full variable domain reads DGGITQSPKYLFRKEGQNVTLSCEQNLNHDAMYWYRQDPGQGLRLIYYSQIVNDFQKGDIAEGYSVSREKKESFPLTVTSAQKNPTAFYLCASSTGQSSYNEQFFGPGTRLTVL.

The chain couples TRBV15 to TRBJ1-5; a possible D gene is TRBD1 (5 bases). CDR1 is LNHNV and CDR2 is YYDKDF in the germline V gene (reference sequence). V was pared by 0 bases and J by 6 bases, with 15 bases between. The CDR3 consists of 16 residues. The CDR3 reads CATSREGGGESQPQHF. The CDR3 bases are TGTGCCACCAGCAGAGAAGGTGGGGGGGAGAGTCAGCCCCAGCATTTT.

This clone was counted a single time. The V call is TRBV15, the J call TRBJ2-5; TRBD1 aligns across 7 bases. Germline V CDR1 and CDR2: LNHNV, YYDKDF (reference sequence). The length of the CDR3 is 15 residues. V was pared by 3 bases and J by 6 bases, with 10 bases of the junction left unmatched. CDR3 coding DNA: TGTGCCACCAGCAGGGAGACAGGGAAGGAGAAGACCCAGTACTTC. This encodes CATSRETGKEKTQYF.

The genes are TRBV19 and TRBJ2-3, with 7 bases matching TRBD1. J was trimmed by 0 bases and V by 6 bases; bases with no gene match: 9. Germline CDR1 is LNHDA and CDR2 is SQIVND (reference sequence). The CDR3 spans 16 residues. The CDR3: CASRRNRGESTDTQYF. CDR3 bases: TGTGCCAGTAGAAGGAACAGGGGTGAGAGCACAGATACGCAGTATTTT.

The chain joins TRBV7-2 to TRBJ2-7, with a possible D match to TRBD1 (5 bases). CDR1 and CDR2 from the germline V gene are SGHTA and FQGNSA. Trimming took off 1 base at V and 1 base at J, with 20 bases between the two ends. This CDR3 contains 18 residues. CDR3 region: CASSLESGPKLYSYEQYF. CDR3 sequence (DNA): TGTGCCAGCAGCTTAGAGTCAGGGCCCAAACTTTATTCCTACGAGCAGTACTTC. The whole variable domain, filled in from reference TRBV7-2 and TRBJ2-7, reads GAGVSQSPSNKVTEKGKDVELRCDPISGHTALYWYRQSLGQGLEFLIYFQGNSAPDKSGLPSDRFSAERTGGSVSTLTIQRTQQEDSAVYLCASSLESGPKLYSYEQYFGPGTRLTVT.

J is TRBJ1-6 and V is TRBV6-5; D is unclear. In germline, CDR1 is MNHEY, CDR2 SVGAGI. CDR3 size: 15 residues. The germline V and J ends were trimmed by 2 bases and 0 bases, with 5 bases remaining between them. DNA of the CDR3: TGTGCCAGCAGTTACGAGAGCTCCTATAATTCACCCCTCCACTTT. This gives the protein CASSYESSYNSPLHF.

The chain has TRBV5-1 and TRBJ2-3; 7 positions match TRBD2. After removal of 1 base from V and 0 bases from J, the junction contained 2 bases not matched to a gene. The length of the CDR3 is 15 residues. Germline V CDR1 and CDR2: SGHRS, YFSETQ. This CDR3 reads CASSLRSGSTDTQYF. CDR3 bases: TGCGCCAGCAGCTTGCGTAGCGGGAGCACAGATACGCAGTATTTT.